The next 30 T cell receptor beta chains were all read from a single sample in a study of regulatory T cells in long-lasting Graves disease. Time point: newly diagnosed GD, antithyroid drugs for less than 3 months. From RNA extracted from PBMCs, the TCR library was made. Arm-PCR of CDR3 regions with iRepertoire HTBI primers generated TCR beta libraries. TCRdb used MiXCR to reprocess the multiplex PCR reads, holding one entry per CDR3 protein. Altogether about 540,000 distinct CDR3 sequences are present, approximately 13% being singletons, with the ten largest covering 8% to 10%. These data were likewise used in another study, on T cells in Graves' hyperthyroidism and ophthalmopathy.

The specimen comprised peripheral blood mononuclear cells (PBMCs), sampled at new diagnosis, from a patient treated with antithyroid drugs. These receptors were obtained from a man aged 25 to 40 with Graves disease.

In its sample, this clonotype was seen many times. V and J are TRBV11-2 and TRBJ2-3; no definite D call. Trimming left V 0 bases short and J 2 bases short, with 0 bases between. The germline V gene encodes CDR1 SGHAT and CDR2 FQNNGV. The CDR3 totals 12 residues. The CDR3: CASSLDTDTQYF. The CDR3 bases are TGTGCCAGCAGCTTAGACACAGATACGCAGTATTTT.

This chain links TRBV29-1 with TRBJ2-6; 11 bases match TRBD2. The CDR3 has 18 residues. The germline gives CDR1 SQVTM, CDR2 ANQGSEA. Losses at the gene ends were 4 bases for V and 2 bases for J; bases not matched to a gene: 10. This chain's CDR3 is CSVVGVLAGGPGANVLTF. The CDR3 DNA reads as TGCAGCGTTGTGGGGGTTCTAGCGGGAGGTCCTGGGGCCAACGTCCTGACTTTC.

A few counts support this clonotype. The V call is TRBV3-1, the J call TRBJ1-2; TRBD1 might be the D (6 bases). The CDR3 runs to 14 residues. Trimming removed 3 bases from V and 4 bases from J, with 12 bases in between. The germline gives CDR1 LGHDT, CDR2 YNNKEL (reference sequence). The CDR3 is CASSHGGRGYGYTF. As DNA, the CDR3 is TGTGCCAGCAGCCACGGGGGGCGAGGCTATGGCTACACCTTC.

This clonotype showed up many times. The CDR3, as DNA: TGTGCCAGCAGCTTAACATATAGGGCCGACTATGGCTACACCTTC. This sequence encodes CASSLTYRADYGYTF. The chain is built from TRBV11-2 and TRBJ1-2; D is unclear. The CDR3 loop spans 15 amino acids. Germline lookup yields CDR1 SGHAT and CDR2 FQNNGV. Trimming stripped 2 bases from V and 3 bases from J, with 13 bases between.

In its sample, this clonotype was seen many times. The chain carries TRBV19 and TRBJ1-2, with 8 bases fitting TRBD1. In germline, CDR1 is LNHDA, CDR2 SQIVND (reference sequence). After removal of 7 bases from V and 8 bases from J, the junction contained 12 bases not matched to a gene. The CDR3 consists of 14 residues. The CDR3 nucleotides read TGTGCCAGTACCCAGGACAGGGAGTCGTCCGGCTACACCTTC. Protein sequence: CASTQDRESSGYTF.

There are many counts of this clonotype. The genes are TRBV12-3 or TRBV12-4 and TRBJ2-2; 14 bases are shared with TRBD2. The CDR3 extends over 16 amino acids. After removal of 5 bases from V and 6 bases from J, the junction contained 5 bases not matched to a gene. CDR3 protein: CASSPPGLAGAGELFF. The CDR3, as DNA: TGTGCCAGCAGTCCGCCGGGACTAGCGGGAGCCGGGGAGCTGTTTTTT.

The chain uses TRBV18 and TRBJ2-7; 8 nucleotides line up with TRBD2. Germline-derived CDR1 and CDR2 are KGHSH and LQKENI. The V and J ends lost 2 bases and 2 bases, in that order; junction bases with no gene match: 11. CDR3 size: 17 residues. The CDR3 is CASSPDEREIPTYEQYF. The DNA of the CDR3 is TGTGCCAGCTCACCAGATGAGCGGGAGATCCCCACCTACGAGCAGTACTTC. Full variable domain (outside the CDR3, taken from reference TRBV18 and TRBJ2-7): NAGVMQNPRHLVRRRGQEARLRCSPMKGHSHVYWYRQLPEEGLKFMVYLQKENIIDESGMPKERFSAEFPKEGPSILRIQQVVRGDSAAYFCASSPDEREIPTYEQYFGPGTRLTVT.

This clonotype has a count of ten or more. The genes are TRBV20-1 and TRBJ1-2; D is uncertain. With 7 bases removed from V and 7 bases from J, the gap between germline ends came to 22 bases. CDR3 size: 14 residues. Germline assignment: CDR1 DFQATT and CDR2 SNEGSKA (reference sequence). The CDR3 loop is CSGDGREGGRGYTF. CDR3 in DNA: TGCAGTGGTGACGGACGCGAAGGCGGTCGTGGCTACACCTTC.

The chain uses TRBV29-1 and TRBJ2-7, with D tentatively TRBD2 (5 bases). The CDR3 consists of 12 residues. V lost 5 bases, J lost 6 bases, and 14 bases lay in between. Germline V gene data show CDR1 as SQVTM and CDR2 as ANQGSEA. CDR3 sequence (DNA): TGCAGCGTTCGGACTGGTTACTTCGAGCAGTACTTC. It yields the protein CSVRTGYFEQYF.

The chain's CDR3 is CSATTGTSVVVDYEQYF. CDR3 bases: TGCAGTGCTACAACCGGGACTAGTGTCGTTGTTGACTACGAGCAGTACTTC. This chain joins TRBV20-1 and TRBJ2-7; 8 bases map to TRBD2. J was trimmed by 3 bases and V by 4 bases; bases with no gene match: 17. Germline lookup yields CDR1 DFQATT and CDR2 SNEGSKA (reference sequence). This CDR3 contains 17 residues.

This clonotype was seen ten or more times. The V call is TRBV10-3, the J call TRBJ2-7; the match to TRBD2 covers 8 bases. Germline V gene lookup returns CDR1 ENHRY and CDR2 SYGVKD. The CDR3 is 13 residues long. With V trimmed by 9 bases and J by 0 bases, 4 bases remained unmatched. The CDR3 sequence: CAISGAASYEQYF. In DNA form, the CDR3 reads TGTGCCATTAGCGGGGCAGCCTCCTACGAGCAGTACTTC.

The table lists this clonotype with a few counts. A junction end diverges from the germline sequence, so it may reflect a read error. This chain connects TRBV7-7 to TRBJ1-1, with 7 bases identical to TRBD1. The CDR3 sequence is 13 residues long. In germline, CDR1 is SSHAT, CDR2 FNYEAQ (reference sequence). CDR3 DNA: TGTGCTAGCAGCTTGGACAGGAACATTGAAGCTTTCTTT. This encodes CASSLDRNIEAFF.

This clonotype was recorded many times. This sequence joins TRBV28 and TRBJ2-3, with 11 positions matching TRBD2. V lost 6 bases to trimming and J lost 5 bases; unmatched junction nucleotides: 7. CDR1 MDHEN and CDR2 SYDVKM come from the germline V gene. The CDR3 spans 15 residues. The CDR3 spells CASSHTSGSVDTQYF. CDR3 sequence (DNA): TGTGCCAGCAGCCATACTAGCGGGAGTGTAGATACGCAGTATTTT. The full variable domain, its missing parts supplied by reference TRBV28 and TRBJ2-3, is DVKVTQSSRYLVKRTGEKVFLECVQDMDHENMFWYRQDPGLGLRLIYFSYDVKMKEKGDIPEGYSVSREKKERFSLILESASTNQTSMYLCASSHTSGSVDTQYFGPGTRLTVL.

This clonotype was counted ten times or more. V is TRBV20-1 and J is TRBJ2-2; TRBD2 matches at 12 bases. Germline CDR1 DFQATT, CDR2 SNEGSKA (reference sequence). V dropped 6 bases and J dropped 6; count of bases not matched to a gene: 5. The CDR3 loop spans 14 amino acids. In DNA, the CDR3 is TGCAGTGCCCTAGCGGGAGGGCCGGCCGGGGAGCTGTTTTTT. It is translated as CSALAGGPAGELFF.

Ten or more counts support this clonotype. The V call is TRBV20-1, the J call TRBJ2-5, with TRBD1 as a possible D gene (5 bases). This CDR3 contains 15 residues. Germline-derived CDR1 and CDR2 are DFQATT and SNEGSKA (reference sequence). The V end was cut by 5 bases, the J end by 0 bases, with 16 bases between. The CDR3 spells CSALPQARYQETQYF. The CDR3 coding sequence is TGCAGTGCTCTTCCACAGGCCAGGTACCAAGAGACCCAGTACTTC.

The chain links TRBV11-2 to TRBJ2-7; TRBD2 matches 12 bases. This CDR3 is built from 15 residues. With V trimmed by 5 bases and J by 5 bases, 7 bases remained unmatched. From germline, CDR1 is SGHAT and CDR2 FQNNGV. The CDR3 spells CASSRWTSGTHEQYF. The CDR3 DNA reads TGTGCCAGCAGCAGGTGGACTAGCGGGACCCACGAGCAGTACTTC.

In its sample, this clonotype was seen a few times. The chain links TRBV29-1 to TRBJ2-3, with 8 bases lining up with TRBD2. The germline gives CDR1 SQVTM, CDR2 ANQGSEA. V lost 6 bases and J lost 8; bases outside the gene matches: 7. The CDR3 covers 12 residues. The chain's CDR3 is CSVRAREGTQYF. For the CDR3, the DNA is TGCAGCGTGAGGGCCCGGGAGGGTACGCAGTATTTT.

This clonotype was counted at least ten times. V is TRBV6-2 or TRBV6-3 and J is TRBJ2-2; D unclear. Germline CDR1 and CDR2: MNHEY and SVGEGT. Trimming removed 4 bases at V and 0 bases at J, with 15 bases between. CDR3 length: 17 residues. CDR3 protein: CASSFHPTEANTGELFF. CDR3 DNA: TGTGCCAGCAGTTTCCACCCGACGGAAGCGAACACCGGGGAGCTGTTTTTT.

Worth noting for this clonotype: This may come from a read error, since a much larger clone is one base off. The J gene is TRBJ2-7, the V gene TRBV6-9; D is unresolved. CDR3 length: 16 residues. V dropped 3 bases and J dropped 5 bases, with 20 bases sitting between them. Per the germline V gene, CDR1 is MNHGY and CDR2 is SVAAGI. The CDR3 bases are TGTGCCAGCAGTTACTTGCAGGCCACGCCCTCAGACGAGCAGTACTTC. It is translated as CASSYLQATPSDEQYF.

This clonotype occurred many times. The rearrangement joins TRBV7-8 to TRBJ2-2; D is possibly TRBD1 (6 bases). Trimming cost V 8 bases and J 5 bases, with 15 bases left between them. Looked up from germline, CDR1 is SGHVS and CDR2 is FQNEAQ. This CDR3 region has 14 residues. CDR3: CASQLGARTGELFF. The DNA for the CDR3 is TGTGCCAGCCAGTTGGGGGCGCGGACCGGGGAGCTGTTTTTT.

This clonotype has a count of ten or more. The chain has TRBV7-6 and TRBJ2-1; TRBD1 aligns across 9 bases. With 4 bases clipped from V and 7 bases from J, the junction kept 2 bases outside the gene matches. The CDR3 loop spans 13 amino acids. Per the germline V gene, CDR1 is SGHVS and CDR2 is FNYEAQ. The CDR3, as DNA: TGTGCCAGCAGCTCGACAGGGGGGAATGAGCAGTTCTTC. This gives the protein CASSSTGGNEQFF.

This clonotype was detected ten times or more. V gene TRBV7-9 combines with J gene TRBJ2-7, with TRBD2 matching over 10 bases. CDR1 is SEHNR and CDR2 is FQNEAQ in the germline V gene (reference sequence). V lost 1 base, J lost 5 bases, and 5 bases stayed unmatched. The CDR3 covers 15 residues. The CDR3 DNA is TGTGCCAGCAGCTTAGAGATAGCGGGAGGAAACGAGCAGTACTTC. The encoded protein is CASSLEIAGGNEQYF.

This clonotype was seen ten or more times. The chain has TRBV6-5 and TRBJ1-1; D is possibly TRBD1 (6 bases). CDR1 and CDR2 from the germline V gene are MNHEY and SVGAGI. This CDR3 contains 14 residues. V was cut by 2 bases and J by 6 bases, with 13 bases left in between. CDR3 nucleotides: TGTGCCAGCAGTTACAGGCAGGGGAGCGCTGAAGCTTTCTTT. Amino acids: CASSYRQGSAEAFF.

This clonotype was picked up a small number of times. The J gene is TRBJ2-1, the V gene TRBV7-9; 10 bases fit TRBD2. Germline lookup yields CDR1 SEHNR and CDR2 FQNEAQ (reference sequence). This CDR3 is built from 15 residues. With 5 bases clipped from V and 8 bases from J, the junction kept 9 bases outside the gene matches. CDR3 in amino acids: CASSPPSSGRDEQFF. CDR3 DNA: TGTGCCAGCAGCCCCCCTTCTAGCGGGAGAGATGAGCAGTTCTTC. The whole variable domain, remainder taken from reference TRBV7-9 and TRBJ2-1, is DTGVSQNPRHKITKRGQNVTFRCDPISEHNRLYWYRQTLGQGPEFLTYFQNEAQLEKSRLLSDRFSAERPKGSFSTLEIQRTEQGDSAMYLCASSPPSSGRDEQFFGPGTRLTVL.

This clonotype was seen at least ten times. This sequence joins TRBV27 and TRBJ2-3; 12 bases agree with TRBD2. CDR3 length: 16 residues. V dropped 4 bases and J dropped 1; count of bases not matched to a gene: 3. The germline CDR1 and CDR2 sequences are MNHEY and SMNVEV (reference sequence). The CDR3 bases are TGTGCCAGCAGTTCCAGACTAGCGGGGGGCACAGATACGCAGTATTTT. Protein product: CASSSRLAGGTDTQYF.

The chain uses TRBV12-3 or TRBV12-4 and TRBJ1-4; no firm D call. CDR3 length: 14 amino acids. Trimming left V 6 bases short and J 4 bases short, with 12 bases between. CDR3 sequence reads: CASSSDWGNEKLFF. The CDR3 bases are TGTGCCAGCAGCTCAGATTGGGGTAATGAAAAACTGTTTTTT.

The table lists this clonotype with a few counts. This chain joins TRBV6-1 and TRBJ2-3, with D perhaps given as TRBD1 or TRBD2 (6 bases each). CDR1 is MNHNS and CDR2 is SASEGT in the germline V gene. This CDR3 has 15 amino acids. Trimming left V 8 bases short and J 4 bases short, with 19 bases between. The CDR3 region is CASERKAGGPDTQYF. As DNA, the CDR3 is TGTGCCAGCGAGAGGAAGGCCGGGGGCCCAGATACGCAGTATTTT.

The chain combines TRBV12-3 or TRBV12-4 with TRBJ2-3, with 13 nucleotides matching TRBD2. The CDR3 consists of 14 residues. The J segment lost 5 bases and the V segment lost 6 bases, leaving 2 bases of the junction unmatched. CDR3 amino acids: CASRGTSGEDTQYF. The CDR3 coding sequence is TGTGCCAGCAGAGGGACTAGCGGGGAAGATACGCAGTATTTT.

This clonotype was counted at least ten times. V and J are TRBV10-3 and TRBJ2-7; 8 nucleotides match TRBD1. The CDR3 has 17 residues. V trimming: 6 bases; J trimming: 2 bases; junction bases outside the gene matches: 15. Germline V lookup: CDR1 ENHRY, CDR2 SYGVKD. CDR3 sequence reads: CAIRGLGTGESPYEQYF. CDR3 bases: TGTGCCATCAGGGGCCTCGGGACAGGTGAATCCCCCTACGAGCAGTACTTC.

This clonotype has more than one count but fewer than ten. The chain joins TRBV29-1 to TRBJ2-3; TRBD1 aligns across 7 bases. J was trimmed by 0 bases and V by 5 bases; bases with no gene match: 8. Germline V gene lookup returns CDR1 SQVTM and CDR2 ANQGSEA. This CDR3 has 15 residues. CDR3 sequence reads: CSVSQGQTSTDTQYF. The CDR3 region has the DNA TGCAGCGTTTCCCAGGGACAGACAAGCACAGATACGCAGTATTTT.